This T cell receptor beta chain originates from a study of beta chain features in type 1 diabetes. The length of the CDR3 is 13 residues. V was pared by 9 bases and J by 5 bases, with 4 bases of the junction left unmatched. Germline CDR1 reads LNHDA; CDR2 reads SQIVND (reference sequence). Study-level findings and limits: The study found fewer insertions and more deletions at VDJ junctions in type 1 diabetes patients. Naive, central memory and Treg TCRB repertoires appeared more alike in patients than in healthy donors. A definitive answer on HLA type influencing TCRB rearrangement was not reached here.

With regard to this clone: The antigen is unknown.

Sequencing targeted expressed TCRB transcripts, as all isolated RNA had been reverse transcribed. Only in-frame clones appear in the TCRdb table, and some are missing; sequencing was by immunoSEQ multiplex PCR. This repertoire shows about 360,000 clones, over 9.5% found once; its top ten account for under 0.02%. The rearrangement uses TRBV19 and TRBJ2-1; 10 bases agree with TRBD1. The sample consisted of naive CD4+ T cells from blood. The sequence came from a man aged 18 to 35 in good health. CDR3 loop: CASRDRGHNEQFF. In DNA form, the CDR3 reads TGTGCCAGCCGGGACAGGGGACACAATGAGCAGTTCTTC.